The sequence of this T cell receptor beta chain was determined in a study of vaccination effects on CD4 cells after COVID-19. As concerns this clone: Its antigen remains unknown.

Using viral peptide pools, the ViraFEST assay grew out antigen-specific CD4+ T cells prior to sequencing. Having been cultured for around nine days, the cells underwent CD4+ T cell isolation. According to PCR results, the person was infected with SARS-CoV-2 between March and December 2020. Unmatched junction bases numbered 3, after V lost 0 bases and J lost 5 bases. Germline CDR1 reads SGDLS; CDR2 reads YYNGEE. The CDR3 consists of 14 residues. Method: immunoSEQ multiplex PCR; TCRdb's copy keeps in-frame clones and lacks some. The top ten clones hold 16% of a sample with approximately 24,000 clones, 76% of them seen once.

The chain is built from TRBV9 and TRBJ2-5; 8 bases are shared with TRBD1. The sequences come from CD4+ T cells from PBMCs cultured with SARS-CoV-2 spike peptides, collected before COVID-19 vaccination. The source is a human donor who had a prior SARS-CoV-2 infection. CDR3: CASSVGRGRETQYF. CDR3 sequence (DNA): TGTGCCAGCAGCGTAGGCAGGGGGCGGGAGACCCAGTACTTC.